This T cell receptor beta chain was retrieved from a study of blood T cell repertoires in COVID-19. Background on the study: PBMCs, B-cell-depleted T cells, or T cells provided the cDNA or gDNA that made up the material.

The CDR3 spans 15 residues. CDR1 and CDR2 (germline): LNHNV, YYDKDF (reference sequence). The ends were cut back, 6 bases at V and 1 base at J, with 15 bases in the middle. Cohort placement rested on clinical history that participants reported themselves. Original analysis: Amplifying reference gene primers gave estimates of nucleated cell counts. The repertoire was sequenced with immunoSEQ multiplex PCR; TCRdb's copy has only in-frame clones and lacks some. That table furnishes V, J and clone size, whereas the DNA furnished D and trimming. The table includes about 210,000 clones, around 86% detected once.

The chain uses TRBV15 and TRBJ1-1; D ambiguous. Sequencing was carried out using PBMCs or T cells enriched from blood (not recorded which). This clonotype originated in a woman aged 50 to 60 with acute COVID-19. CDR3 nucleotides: TGTGCCACCAGAGCCGGCGCGCCGGGGAACACTGAAGCTTTCTTT. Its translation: CATRAGAPGNTEAFF.